This record covers a single T cell receptor beta chain. Its antigen is not known. Sequencing started from total RNA isolated from unfractionated whole blood. The sample belongs to a study of human T cells and chemical hapten exposure. General observations from the study: Sensitizing to DPC left TCRs with a frequency above 1 in 1000 unaltered.

In TCRdb, the 5' RACE reads were re-called with MiXCR into one record per CDR3 protein. The sample shows 110,000 or so distinct CDR3 sequences, roughly 18% of them seen only once. The CDR3 has 12 residues. Trimming pared 7 bases from V and 3 bases from J, leaving 12 bases between. Germline lookup yields CDR1 SQVTM and CDR2 ANQGSEA. This receptor was taken from a human donor in good health. The chain is built from TRBV29-1 and TRBJ1-1, with D perhaps TRBD1 (5 bases). The CDR3 region has the DNA TGCAGCGGGACACGCGGGTACACTGAAGCTTTCTTT. Translated: CSGTRGYTEAFF. Combining the CDR3 with reference TRBV29-1 and TRBJ1-1 gives the whole variable domain SAVISQKPSRDICQRGTSLTIQCQVDSQVTMMFWYRQQPGQSLTLIATANQGSEATYESGFVIDKFPISRPNLTFSTLTVSNMSPEDSSIYLCSGTRGYTEAFFGQGTRLTVV.